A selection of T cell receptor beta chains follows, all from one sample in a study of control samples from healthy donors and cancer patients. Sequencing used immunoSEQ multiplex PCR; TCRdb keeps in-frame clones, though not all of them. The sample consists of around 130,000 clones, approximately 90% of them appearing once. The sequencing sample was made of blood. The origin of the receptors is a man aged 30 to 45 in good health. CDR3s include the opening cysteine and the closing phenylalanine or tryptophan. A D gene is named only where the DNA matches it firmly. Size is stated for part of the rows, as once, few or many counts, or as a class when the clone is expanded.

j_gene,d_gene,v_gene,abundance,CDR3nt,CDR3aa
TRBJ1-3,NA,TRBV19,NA,TGTGCCACCCAGCTCAGGGGAGCGAACACCATATATTTT,CATQLRGANTIYF
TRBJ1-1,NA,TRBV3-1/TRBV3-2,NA,TGTGCCAGCAGCCCCCGGGGCTTGGACACTGAAGCTTTCTTT,CASSPRGLDTEAFF
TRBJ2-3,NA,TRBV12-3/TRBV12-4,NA,TGTGCCAGCAGTTTTACAGATACGCAGTATTTT,CASSFTDTQYF
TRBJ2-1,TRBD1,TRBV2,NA,TGTGCCAGCAGCGTCGGACAGGGGGGCAATGAGCAGTTCTTC,CASSVGQGGNEQFF
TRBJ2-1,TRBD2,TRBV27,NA,TGTGCCAGCAGTCCCCTAGCGGGGGCCGGGTACAATGAGCAGTTCTTC,CASSPLAGAGYNEQFF
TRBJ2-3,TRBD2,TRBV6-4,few,TGTGCCAGCAGTGAGGGCGGGGGGGCAGGAGATACGCAGTATTTT,CASSEGGGAGDTQYF
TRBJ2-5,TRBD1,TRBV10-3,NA,TGTGCCATCAGGGGAGACAGGGCGGGTGAGACCCAGTACTTC,CAIRGDRAGETQYF
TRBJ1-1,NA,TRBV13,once,TGTGCCAGCAGCCAAATGACAGGCCTGAACACTGAAGCTTTCTTT,CASSQMTGLNTEAFF
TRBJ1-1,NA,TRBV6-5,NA,TGTGCCAGCAGTCTAACAGGAGGGTTTGAAGCTTTCTTT,CASSLTGGFEAFF
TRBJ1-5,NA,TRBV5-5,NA,TGTGCCAGCACTTTCGACAGTACTAGCAATCAGCCCCAGCATTTT,CASTFDSTSNQPQHF
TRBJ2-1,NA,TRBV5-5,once,TGTGCCAGCAGCCCAGGGGCCAGTGCCAACTACAATGAGCAGTTCTTC,CASSPGASANYNEQFF
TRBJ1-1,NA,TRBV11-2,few,TGTGCCAGCAGCTTAGTGGGGGGGACTGAAGCTTTCTTT,CASSLVGGTEAFF
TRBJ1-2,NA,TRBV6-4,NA,TGTGCCAGCAGGGAAGGGTCTAACTATGGCTACACCTTC,CASREGSNYGYTF
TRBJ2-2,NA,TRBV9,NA,TGTGCCAGCAGCGCGAGTCAGGCCGGGGAGCTGTTTTTT,CASSASQAGELFF
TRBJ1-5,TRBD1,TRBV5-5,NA,TGTGCCAGCAGCTTTAGGCCGCAGGGGGGTGAGCCCCAGCATTTT,CASSFRPQGGEPQHF
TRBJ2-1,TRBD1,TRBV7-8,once,TGTGCCAGCAGCTTCGGGACAGTTAACAATGAGCAGTTCTTC,CASSFGTVNNEQFF
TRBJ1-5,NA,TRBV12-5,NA,TGTGCTAGTGGTTTGGTTCAGGGGTATCAGCCCCAGCATTTT,CASGLVQGYQPQHF
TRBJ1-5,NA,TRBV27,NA,TGTGCCTCCCGCAGGGAGGCTTTCGGCAATCAGCCCCAGCATTTT,CASRREAFGNQPQHF
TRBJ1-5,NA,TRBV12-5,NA,TGTGCTAGTGGTTCAGGGTTCAATCAGCCCCAGCATTTT,CASGSGFNQPQHF
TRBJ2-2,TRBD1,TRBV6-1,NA,TGTGCCAGCAGTGAACGGGACAGATCAAACACCGGGGAGCTGTTTTTT,CASSERDRSNTGELFF
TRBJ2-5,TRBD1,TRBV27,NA,TGTGCCAGCAGTTTATCGGCAGGGGGCCCCCGGGAGACCCAGTACTTC,CASSLSAGGPRETQYF
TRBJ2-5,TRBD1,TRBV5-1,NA,TGCGCCACCGGAAGACAGGGGGGAGAGACCCAGTACTTC,CATGRQGGETQYF
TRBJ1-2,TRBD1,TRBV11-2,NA,TGTGCCAGCAGCTTAGTACAGGGGGCCTATGGCTACACCTTC,CASSLVQGAYGYTF
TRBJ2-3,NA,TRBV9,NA,TGTGCCAGCAGCCAGGCACGGCCGCCAGATACGCAGTATTTT,CASSQARPPDTQYF
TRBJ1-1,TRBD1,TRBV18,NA,TGTGCCAGCTCACCAGGGACAGGGGCTGATACTGAAGCTTTCTTT,CASSPGTGADTEAFF
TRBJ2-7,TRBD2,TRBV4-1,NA,TGCGCCAGCAGCCAGGCCCCTCTCCTAGCGGGGGAGAAAGAGCAGTACTTC,CASSQAPLLAGEKEQYF
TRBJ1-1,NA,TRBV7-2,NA,TGTGCCAGCAGCCAGATTGAAGCTTTCTTT,CASSQIEAFF
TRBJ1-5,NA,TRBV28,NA,TGTGCCAGCAGTTTATATGGTCAGCCCCAGCATTTT,CASSLYGQPQHF
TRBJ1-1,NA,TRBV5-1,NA,TGCGCCTCCCATCTGGCAGGGATGAACACTGAAGCTTTCTTT,CASHLAGMNTEAFF
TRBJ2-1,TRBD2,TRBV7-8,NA,TGTGCCAGCAGCTTAGACGGAGGTGGCGGGGGGGCTTCGTACAATGAGCAGTTCTTC,CASSLDGGGGGASYNEQFF
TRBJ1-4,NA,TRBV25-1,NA,TGTGCCAGCCAGGTGGGGGGAAGTGAAAAACTGTTTTTT,CASQVGGSEKLFF